Listed below are T cell receptor beta chains from one sample, sequenced in a study of cytomegalovirus exposure and HLA in healthy donors. Clones were read by immunoSEQ multiplex PCR, and TCRdb kept only the in-frame ones, dropping some. In the table there are roughly 43,000 clones, 50% to 75% of which are singletons. Sequences were obtained from PBMCs. The receptors come from a human donor in good health. CDR3s include the opening cysteine and the closing phenylalanine or tryptophan. Each record gives: J gene, CDR3 length, V gene, clone size, D gene, CDR3 protein, CDR3 DNA. D genes are given only for firm matches. For some rows the clone size is stated as once, few or many, or as a class when expanded; others skip it.

TRBJ1-4,15,TRBV9,-,-,CASSVATGGVEKLFF,TGTGCCAGCAGCGTAGCTACGGGGGGGGTTGAAAAACTGTTTTTT
TRBJ2-7,15,TRBV7-2,-,-,CATMRGGAPSYEQYF,TGTGCTACCATGAGGGGGGGCGCCCCCTCATACGAGCAGTACTTC
TRBJ1-1,13,TRBV15,-,-,CATSRGVNTEAFF,TGTGCCACCAGCAGAGGAGTGAACACTGAAGCTTTCTTT
TRBJ2-5,14,TRBV9,-,TRBD2,CASSVMTSGETQYF,TGTGCCAGCAGCGTTATGACTAGCGGAGAGACCCAGTACTTC
TRBJ1-1,15,TRBV5-1,-,TRBD1,CASSPLTGRAPEAFF,TGCGCCAGCAGCCCCCTGACAGGGCGGGCACCTGAAGCTTTCTTT
TRBJ2-1,11,TRBV7-9,-,-,CASSLTHEQFF,TGTGCCAGCAGCTTAACACATGAGCAGTTCTTC
TRBJ1-4,15,TRBV7-8,-,TRBD1,CASSFTQGAREKLFF,TGTGCCAGCAGCTTTACACAGGGGGCGCGGGAAAAACTGTTTTTT
TRBJ2-6,18,TRBV7-2,-,TRBD1,CASSLMGQGNSGANVLTF,TGTGCCAGCAGCCTCATGGGACAGGGGAACTCTGGGGCCAACGTCCTGACTTTC
TRBJ1-2,13,TRBV29-1,few,-,CSVLAGASYGYTF,TGCAGCGTCCTTGCGGGGGCCAGCTATGGCTACACCTTC
TRBJ1-1,16,TRBV11-1,-,TRBD1,CASSFDDRGLGTEAFF,TGTGCCAGCAGCTTCGACGACAGGGGTTTAGGCACTGAAGCTTTCTTT
TRBJ1-2,14,TRBV5-1,-,-,CASSLGQINYGYTF,TGCGCCAGCAGCTTGGGACAGATTAACTATGGCTACACCTTC
TRBJ2-7,18,TRBV5-1,few,TRBD1,CASSLAFPGQVTSYEQYF,TGCGCCAGCAGCTTGGCCTTTCCCGGACAGGTAACGTCCTACGAGCAGTACTTC
TRBJ1-2,14,TRBV5-6,few,-,CASSLEAGIYGYTF,TGTGCCAGCAGCTTGGAGGCAGGGATTTATGGCTACACCTTC
TRBJ1-6,15,TRBV6-5,few,TRBD1,CASSPGTGKNSPLHF,TGTGCCAGCAGTCCCGGGACAGGGAAAAATTCACCCCTCCACTTT
TRBJ1-4,15,TRBV28,-,-,CASSLSGAFGEKLFF,TGTGCCAGCAGTTTATCAGGGGCTTTCGGTGAAAAACTGTTTTTT
TRBJ2-5,15,TRBV5-1,-,-,CASSLESGRQETQYF,TGCGCCAGCAGCTTGGAGTCAGGGCGGCAAGAGACCCAGTACTTC
TRBJ1-3,15,TRBV30,-,-,CAWSTTALSGNTIYF,TGTGCCTGGAGTACGACAGCCCTCTCTGGAAACACCATATATTTT
TRBJ2-2,14,TRBV5-4,-,-,CASSLRGRAGELFF,TGTGCCAGCAGCTTGAGGGGAAGGGCCGGGGAGCTGTTTTTT
TRBJ1-1,14,TRBV5-8,few,-,CASSLMGGINEAFF,TGTGCCAGCAGCTTGATGGGGGGAATTAATGAAGCTTTCTTT
TRBJ1-2,13,TRBV21-1,-,-,CASSRQGAGGYTF,TGTGCCAGCAGTAGACAGGGGGCAGGAGGCTACACCTTC
TRBJ1-2,12,TRBV2,-,TRBD1,CASSRQGWGYTF,TGTGCCAGCAGTCGACAGGGTTGGGGCTACACCTTC
TRBJ1-2,12,TRBV2,-,-,CASSGQIYGYTF,TGTGCCAGCAGTGGACAGATCTATGGCTACACCTTC
TRBJ1-2,11,TRBV2,-,-,CASSVVYGYTF,TGTGCCAGCTCCGTAGTCTATGGCTACACCTTC
TRBJ1-1,14,TRBV15,-,TRBD1,CATSRRQGDTEAFF,TGTGCCACCAGCAGAAGACAGGGGGACACTGAAGCTTTCTTT
TRBJ1-1,15,TRBV6-5,-,-,CASSYPTAGGTEAFF,TGTGCCAGCAGTTACCCGACGGCGGGGGGCACTGAAGCTTTCTTT
TRBJ2-1,11,TRBV6-1,-,-,CASHLNNEQFF,TGTGCCAGCCACCTAAACAATGAGCAGTTCTTC
TRBJ1-1,14,TRBV19,-,TRBD1,CASSIGGTVSEAFF,TGTGCCAGTAGTATAGGAGGGACAGTTTCTGAAGCTTTCTTT
TRBJ1-1,15,TRBV5-1,-,TRBD1,CASSPTGEGNTEAFF,TGCGCCAGCAGCCCTACAGGGGAAGGAAACACTGAAGCTTTCTTT